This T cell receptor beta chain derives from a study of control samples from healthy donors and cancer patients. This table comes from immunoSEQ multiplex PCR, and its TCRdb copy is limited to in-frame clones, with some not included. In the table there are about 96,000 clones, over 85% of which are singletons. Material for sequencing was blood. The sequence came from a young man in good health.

CDR3 coding DNA: TGCGCCAGCAGCTTGGCCAAATCACAGGGCGGGGGCTACACCTTC. Translation gives CASSLAKSQGGGYTF. The V gene is TRBV5-1, the J gene TRBJ1-2; a possible D gene is TRBD1 (6 bases). This CDR3 spans 15 amino acids. V was cut by 0 bases and J by 8 bases, with 17 bases left in between. Germline CDR1 is SGHRS and CDR2 is YFSETQ. Full variable domain (rest looked up from reference TRBV5-1 and TRBJ1-2): KAGVTQTPRYLIKTRGQQVTLSCSPISGHRSVSWYQQTPGQGLQFLFEYFSETQRNKGNFPGRFSGRQFSNSRSEMNVSTLELGDSALYLCASSLAKSQGGGYTFGSGTRLTVV.